The T cell receptor beta chain described here comes from a study of OX40 agonist ivuxolimab in advanced cancers. As for the study in general: Each patient was given ivuxolimab into a vein every 2 weeks, at 0.01 to 10 mg/kg. Males comprised about 84% of the group, whose mean age was approximately 60 years (range roughly 20 to 90). Study outcomes and limitations: Averaged across samples, CD8+ T cells carried more expanded clones than CD4+ did.

Generated by immunoSEQ multiplex PCR, the TCRdb table keeps only in-frame clones and is missing some. The table records about 59,000 clones, 87% of them present only once. CDR1 and CDR2 (germline): KGHSH, LQKENI. The CDR3 has 15 residues. The V end lost 2 bases, the J end lost 8 bases, and 18 bases lay between the germline ends. A note on this clone: The antigen is not known.

The input for sequencing was CD4+ or CD8+ T cells sorted from blood, taken in a trial of the OX40 agonist ivuxolimab. V usage is TRBV18 and J usage is TRBJ1-2; a possible D gene is TRBD1 (5 bases). The sequence came from an adult with an advanced solid tumor such as melanoma, head and neck, liver or kidney cancer. Written as DNA, the CDR3 is TGTGCCAGCTCACCAGACAGCCTACGGCAGGTGGGCTACACCTTC. It encodes CASSPDSLRQVGYTF.